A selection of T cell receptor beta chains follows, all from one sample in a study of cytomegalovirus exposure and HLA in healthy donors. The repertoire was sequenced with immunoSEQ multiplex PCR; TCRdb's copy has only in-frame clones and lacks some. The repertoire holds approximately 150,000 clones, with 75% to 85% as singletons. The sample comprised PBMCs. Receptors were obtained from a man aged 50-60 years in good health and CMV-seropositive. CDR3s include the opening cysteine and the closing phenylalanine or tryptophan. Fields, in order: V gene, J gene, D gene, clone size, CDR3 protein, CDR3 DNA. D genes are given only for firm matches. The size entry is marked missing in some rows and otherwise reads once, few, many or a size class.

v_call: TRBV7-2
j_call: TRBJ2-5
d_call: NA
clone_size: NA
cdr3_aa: CASSLAEGSRETQYF
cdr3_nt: TGTGCCAGCAGCTTAGCGGAGGGGTCCCGAGAGACCCAGTACTTC

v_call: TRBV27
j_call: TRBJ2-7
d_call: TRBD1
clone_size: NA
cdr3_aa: CASSLMTGGTYEQYF
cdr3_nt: TGTGCCAGCAGTTTAATGACAGGGGGTACCTACGAGCAGTACTTC

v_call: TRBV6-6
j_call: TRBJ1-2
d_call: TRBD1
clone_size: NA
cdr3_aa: CASSSTDRANYGYTF
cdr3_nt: TGTGCCAGCAGTTCCACGGACAGGGCTAACTATGGCTACACCTTC

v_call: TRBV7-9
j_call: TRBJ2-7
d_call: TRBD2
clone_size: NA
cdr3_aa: CASSPLGPGGIYEQYF
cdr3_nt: TGTGCCAGCAGCCCCCTCGGTCCGGGGGGTATATACGAGCAGTACTTC

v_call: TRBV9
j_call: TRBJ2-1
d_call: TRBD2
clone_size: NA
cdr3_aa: CASSEGTSGSSGNEQFF
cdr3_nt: TGTGCCAGCAGCGAGGGGACTAGCGGGAGTTCTGGCAATGAGCAGTTCTTC

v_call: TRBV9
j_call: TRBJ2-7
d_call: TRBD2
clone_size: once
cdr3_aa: CASRARSKREGSYEQYF
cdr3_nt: TGTGCCAGCAGAGCCCGATCCAAGCGGGAGGGATCCTACGAGCAGTACTTC

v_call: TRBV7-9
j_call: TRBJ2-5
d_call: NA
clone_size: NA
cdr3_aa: CASSLDGPGSGQETQYF
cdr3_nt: TGTGCCAGCAGCTTAGACGGGCCGGGTTCGGGACAAGAGACCCAGTACTTC

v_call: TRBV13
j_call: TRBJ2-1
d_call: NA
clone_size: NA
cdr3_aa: CASSFSYHSYNEQFF
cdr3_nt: TGTGCCAGCAGCTTTAGCTACCACTCCTACAATGAGCAGTTCTTC

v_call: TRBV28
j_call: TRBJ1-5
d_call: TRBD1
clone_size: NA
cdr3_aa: CASSQRQGANQPQHF
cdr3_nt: TGTGCCAGCAGCCAGAGACAGGGGGCGAATCAGCCCCAGCATTTT

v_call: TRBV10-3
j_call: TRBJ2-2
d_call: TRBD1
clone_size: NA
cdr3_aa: CAIRRDRGHNTGELFF
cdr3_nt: TGTGCCATCAGGCGCGACAGGGGGCACAACACCGGGGAGCTGTTTTTT

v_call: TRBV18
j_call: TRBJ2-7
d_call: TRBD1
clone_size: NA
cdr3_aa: CASSQGTGAYEQYF
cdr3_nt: TGTGCCAGCTCCCAAGGGACAGGGGCCTACGAGCAGTACTTC

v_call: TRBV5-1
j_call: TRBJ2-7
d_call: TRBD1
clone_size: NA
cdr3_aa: CASSPDRIDSYEQYF
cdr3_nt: TGCGCCAGCAGCCCGGACAGGATTGACTCCTACGAGCAGTACTTC

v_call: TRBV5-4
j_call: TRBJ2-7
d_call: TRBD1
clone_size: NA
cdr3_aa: CASSLGGSFYEQYF
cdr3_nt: TGTGCCAGCAGCCTAGGGGGCTCCTTCTACGAGCAGTACTTC

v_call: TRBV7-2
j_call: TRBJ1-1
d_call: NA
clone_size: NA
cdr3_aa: CASGNQGAFF
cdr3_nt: TGTGCCAGCGGGAATCAGGGGGCTTTCTTT

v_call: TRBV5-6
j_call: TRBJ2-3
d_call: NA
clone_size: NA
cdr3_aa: CASSLGSNTSHITDTQYF
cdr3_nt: TGTGCCAGCAGCTTGGGATCAAACACCTCTCACATCACAGATACGCAGTATTTT

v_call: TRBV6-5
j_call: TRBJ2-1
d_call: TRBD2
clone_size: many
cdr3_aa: CASSATSFNEQFF
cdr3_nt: TGTGCCAGCAGTGCGACTAGCTTCAATGAGCAGTTCTTC

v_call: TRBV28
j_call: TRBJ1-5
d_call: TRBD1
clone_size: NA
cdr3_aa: CASHGQGLGQPQHF
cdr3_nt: TGTGCCAGCCACGGACAGGGGCTCGGTCAGCCCCAGCATTTT

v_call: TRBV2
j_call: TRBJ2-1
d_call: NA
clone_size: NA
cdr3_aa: CASSPGRGSYNEQFF
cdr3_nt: TGTGCCAGCAGTCCAGGGAGGGGGTCCTACAATGAGCAGTTCTTC

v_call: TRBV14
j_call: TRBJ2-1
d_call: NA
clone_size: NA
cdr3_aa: CASSQLTANEQFF
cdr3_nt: TGTGCCAGCAGCCAACTGACAGCCAATGAGCAGTTCTTC

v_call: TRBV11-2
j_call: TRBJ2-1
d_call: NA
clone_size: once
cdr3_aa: CASSLRAYNEQFF
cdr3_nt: TGTGCCAGCAGCTTAAGAGCCTACAATGAGCAGTTCTTC

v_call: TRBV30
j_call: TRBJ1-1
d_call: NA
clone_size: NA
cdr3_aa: CAWSKGLGTEAFF
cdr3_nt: TGTGCCTGGAGTAAGGGGCTAGGGACTGAAGCTTTCTTT

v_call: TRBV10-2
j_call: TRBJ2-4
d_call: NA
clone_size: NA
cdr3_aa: CASSELSELAKNIQYF
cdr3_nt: TGCGCCAGCAGTGAGCTCAGCGAACTAGCCAAAAACATTCAGTACTTC

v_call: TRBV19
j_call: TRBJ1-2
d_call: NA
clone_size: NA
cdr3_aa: CASSINRALLANYGYTF
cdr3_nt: TGTGCCAGTAGTATCAACAGGGCCCTTCTAGCTAACTATGGCTACACCTTC

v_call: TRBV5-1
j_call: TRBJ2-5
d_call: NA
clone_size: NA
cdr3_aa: CASSLGRGQETQYF
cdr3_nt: TGCGCCAGCAGCTTGGGTCGGGGTCAAGAGACCCAGTACTTC

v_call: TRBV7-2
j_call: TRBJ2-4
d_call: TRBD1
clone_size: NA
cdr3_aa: CASSLRDREANIQYF
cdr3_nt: TGTGCCAGCAGCCTCCGGGACAGGGAAGCAAACATTCAGTACTTC

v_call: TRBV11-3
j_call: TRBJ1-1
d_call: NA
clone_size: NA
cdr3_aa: CASSFTGNTEAFF
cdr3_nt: TGTGCCAGCAGCTTTACGGGGAACACTGAAGCTTTCTTT

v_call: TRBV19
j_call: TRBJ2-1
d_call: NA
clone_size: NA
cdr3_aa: CASSIPSSYNEQFF
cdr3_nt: TGTGCCAGTAGTATTCCGAGCTCCTACAATGAGCAGTTCTTC

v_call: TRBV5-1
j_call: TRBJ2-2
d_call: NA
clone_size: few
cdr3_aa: CASSSRPSQGHGELFF
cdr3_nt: TGCGCCAGCAGCTCGCGTCCATCCCAGGGACACGGGGAGCTGTTTTTT

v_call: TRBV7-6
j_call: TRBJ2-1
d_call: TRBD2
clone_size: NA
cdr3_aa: CASSLLGGGAYNEQFF
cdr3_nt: TGTGCCAGCAGCTTATTGGGCGGGGGGGCCTACAATGAGCAGTTCTTC

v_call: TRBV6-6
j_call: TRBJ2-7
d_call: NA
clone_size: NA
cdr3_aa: CASSYSVTTPYEQYF
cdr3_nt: TGTGCCAGCAGTTACTCGGTGACTACCCCCTACGAGCAGTACTTC

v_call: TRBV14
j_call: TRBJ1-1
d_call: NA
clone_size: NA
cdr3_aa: CASSPRREQVTEAFF
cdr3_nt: TGTGCCAGCAGCCCTCGACGGGAACAAGTCACTGAAGCTTTCTTT

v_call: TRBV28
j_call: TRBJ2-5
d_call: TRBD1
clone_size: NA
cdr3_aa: CASSPRDRHQETQYF
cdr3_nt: TGTGCCAGCAGTCCTCGGGACAGGCACCAAGAGACCCAGTACTTC

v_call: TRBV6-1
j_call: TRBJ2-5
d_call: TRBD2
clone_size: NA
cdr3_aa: CATTGLAGARYF
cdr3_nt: TGTGCCACTACGGGACTAGCGGGGGCAAGGTACTTC

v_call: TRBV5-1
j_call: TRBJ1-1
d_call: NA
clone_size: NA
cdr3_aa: CASSLAQNSEAFF
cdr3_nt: TGCGCCAGCAGCTTGGCCCAGAACAGTGAAGCTTTCTTT

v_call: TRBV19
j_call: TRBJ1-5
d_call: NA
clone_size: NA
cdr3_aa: CASSGPGIRGNQPQHF
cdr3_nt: TGTGCCAGCTCCGGCCCGGGGATTAGGGGCAATCAGCCCCAGCATTTT

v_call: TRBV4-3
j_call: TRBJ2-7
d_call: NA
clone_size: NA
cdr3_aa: CASSQEWAQPVYEQYF
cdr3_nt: TGCGCCAGCAGCCAAGAATGGGCGCAACCGGTCTACGAGCAGTACTTC

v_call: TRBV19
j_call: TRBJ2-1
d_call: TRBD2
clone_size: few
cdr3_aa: CASRLGGGRGGNEQFF
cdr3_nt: TGTGCCTCCCGCCTGGGGGGCGGGAGGGGAGGCAATGAGCAGTTCTTC

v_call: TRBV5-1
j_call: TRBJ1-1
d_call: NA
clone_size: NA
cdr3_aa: CASSFMGLSEAFF
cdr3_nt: TGCGCCAGCAGCTTCATGGGGCTTAGTGAAGCTTTCTTT

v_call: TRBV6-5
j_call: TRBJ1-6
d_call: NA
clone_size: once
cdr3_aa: CASSRTGTRTSPLHF
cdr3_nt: TGTGCCAGCAGCCGCACCGGGACTCGGACCTCACCCCTCCACTTT

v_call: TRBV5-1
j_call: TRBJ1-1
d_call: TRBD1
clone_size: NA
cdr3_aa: CASSLHRDRGGNTEAFF
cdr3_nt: TGCGCCAGCAGCTTGCACCGGGACAGGGGAGGGAACACTGAAGCTTTCTTT

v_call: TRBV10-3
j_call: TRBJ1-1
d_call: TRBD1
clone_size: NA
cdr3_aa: CAISVTGQGSSEAFF
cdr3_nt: TGTGCCATCAGTGTCACGGGACAGGGGTCATCTGAAGCTTTCTTT

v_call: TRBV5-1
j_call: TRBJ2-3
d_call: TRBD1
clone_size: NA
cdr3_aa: CASRTGQGPDTQYF
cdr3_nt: TGCGCCAGCAGAACGGGACAGGGTCCAGATACGCAGTATTTT

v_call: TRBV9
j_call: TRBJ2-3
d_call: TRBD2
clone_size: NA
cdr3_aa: CASSVNTGGGADTQYF
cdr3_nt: TGTGCCAGCAGCGTTAACACGGGAGGGGGAGCAGATACGCAGTATTTT

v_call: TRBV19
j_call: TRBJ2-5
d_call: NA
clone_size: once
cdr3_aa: CASSMRQETQYF
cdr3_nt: TGTGCCAGTAGTATGCGACAAGAGACCCAGTACTTC